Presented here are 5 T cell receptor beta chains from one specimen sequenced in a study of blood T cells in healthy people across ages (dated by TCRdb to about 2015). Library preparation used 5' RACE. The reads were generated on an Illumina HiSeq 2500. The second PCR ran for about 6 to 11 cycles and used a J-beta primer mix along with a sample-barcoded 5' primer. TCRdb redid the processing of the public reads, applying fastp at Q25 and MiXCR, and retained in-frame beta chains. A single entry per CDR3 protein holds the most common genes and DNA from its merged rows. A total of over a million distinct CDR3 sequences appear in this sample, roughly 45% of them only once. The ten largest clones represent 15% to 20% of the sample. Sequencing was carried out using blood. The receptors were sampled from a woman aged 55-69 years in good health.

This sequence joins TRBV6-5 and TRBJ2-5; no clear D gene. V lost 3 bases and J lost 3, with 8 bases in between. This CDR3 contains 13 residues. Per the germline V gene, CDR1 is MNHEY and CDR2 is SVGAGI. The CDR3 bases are TGTGCCAGCAGTTATTTCCCCGAAGAGACCCAGTACTTC. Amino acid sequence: CASSYFPEETQYF.

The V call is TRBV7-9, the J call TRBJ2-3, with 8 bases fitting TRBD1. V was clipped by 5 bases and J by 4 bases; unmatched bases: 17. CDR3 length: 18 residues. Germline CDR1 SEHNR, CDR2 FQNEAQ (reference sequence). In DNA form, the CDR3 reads TGTGCCAGCAGCCCACCCAAGGATAGGACAGGGCGCGCAGATACGCAGTATTTT. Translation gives CASSPPKDRTGRADTQYF.

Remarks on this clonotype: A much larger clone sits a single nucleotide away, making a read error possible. The CDR3 sequence: CSVEDPYGENEQFF. The CDR3 region has the DNA TGCAGCGTTGAAGATCCATACGGGGAAAATGAGCAGTTCTTC. The rearrangement links TRBV29-1 to TRBJ2-1; the D gene is possibly TRBD2 (5 bases). Trimming left V 0 bases short and J 7 bases short, with 13 bases between. The V gene's germline CDR1 is SQVTM and CDR2 ANQGSEA. This CDR3 has 14 residues.

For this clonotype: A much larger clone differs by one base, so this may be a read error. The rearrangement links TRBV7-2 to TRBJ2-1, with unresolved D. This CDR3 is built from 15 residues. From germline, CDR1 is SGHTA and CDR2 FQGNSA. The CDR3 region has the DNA TGTGCCAGCAACTTAAGCGCCAGCTCCTACAATGAGCAGTTCTTC. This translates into CASNLSASSYNEQFF.

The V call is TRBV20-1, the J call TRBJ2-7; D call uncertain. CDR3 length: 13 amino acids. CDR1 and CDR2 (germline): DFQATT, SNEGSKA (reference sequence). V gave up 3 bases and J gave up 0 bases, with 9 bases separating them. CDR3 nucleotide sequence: TGCAGTGCTAGTAGTGTTCTCTCCTACGAGCAGTACTTC. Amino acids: CSASSVLSYEQYF.